This T cell receptor beta chain was recovered during a study of T-cell memory formation after mild COVID-19. Study overall: In these data, TCR clusters were largely donor specific. Study results and limitations: Day 15 to 85 contracting clones showed balanced CD4/CD8; day 15 to 37 expanders favored CD4+. Memory cells collected pre-infection included some clones that later responded, suggesting cross-reactive memory joined.

This clonotype was seen a handful of times. What it recognizes is unknown. A 5'RACE reaction primed in the constant segment made cDNA libraries of TCR alpha and TCR beta, and these carried sample barcodes and UMIs. TCRdb reanalysed the 5' RACE reads using MiXCR and keeps one entry per CDR3 protein. The sample holds roughly 560,000 distinct CDR3 sequences, around 20% seen once. Sequencing was performed on PBMCs or a T cell subset sorted from them (not recorded which). The source of this sequence is an adult woman who had mild COVID-19 (a few samples of this study predate the infection). Cell type and time point are not known.

CDR3 protein: CASSSSTTGTTEAFF. The CDR3, as DNA: TGTGCCAGCAGTTCTTCAACGACAGGAACCACTGAAGCTTTCTTT. The V and J genes are TRBV27 and TRBJ1-1; D is perhaps TRBD1 (6 bases). Trimming pared 4 bases from V and 4 bases from J, leaving 16 bases between. From germline, CDR1 is MNHEY and CDR2 SMNVEV (reference sequence). The CDR3 loop spans 15 amino acids.